This T cell receptor (beta chain) was recovered during a study of blood T cell repertoires in COVID-19. The repertoire was sequenced with immunoSEQ multiplex PCR; TCRdb's copy has only in-frame clones and lacks some. The sample has fewer than 150,000 clones, approximately 77% seen once. The CDR3 contains 13 residues. The ends were cut back, 4 bases at V and 0 bases at J, with 5 bases in the middle. The germline gives CDR1 SGHRS, CDR2 YFSETQ. The chain combines TRBV5-1 with TRBJ2-1; D gene unclear. This TCR was sampled from a man older than 75 with acute or convalescent COVID-19. Sequencing was carried out using peripheral blood. CDR3: CASSPSSYNEQFF. For the CDR3, the DNA is TGCGCCAGCAGCCCGTCCTCCTACAATGAGCAGTTCTTC.